Following are 4 T cell receptor beta chains from one sample sequenced in a study of T cell responses to AZD1222 COVID-19 vaccine. Profiling relied on immunoSEQ multiplex PCR, and the TCRdb table lists in-frame clones only, not all of them. The sample gives about 150,000 clones, 80% to 95% of which show up once; around 3.5% is in the top ten. The sequences come from peripheral blood, collected 28 days after the second AZD1222 dose. The receptors come from an adult who received the AZD1222 COVID-19 vaccine.

This chain links TRBV7-6 with TRBJ1-1; 7 bases line up with TRBD1. From germline, CDR1 is SGHVS and CDR2 FNYEAQ. V shed 5 bases and J 1 base; nucleotides not matched to a gene: 4. The CDR3 length is 14 residues. The CDR3 DNA is TGTGCCAGCAGCCCCAGGACAGGGAACACTGAAGCTTTCTTT. It yields the protein CASSPRTGNTEAFF.

The chain recombines TRBV6-5 with TRBJ1-2; D unclear. The V and J ends lost 0 bases and 4 bases respectively, with 15 bases between them. The V gene's germline CDR1 is MNHEY and CDR2 SVGAGI. This CDR3 region has 16 residues. CDR3 sequence: CASSYSYGEGSYGYTF. CDR3 DNA sequence: TGTGCCAGCAGTTACTCCTACGGGGAAGGAAGCTATGGCTACACCTTC.

The rearrangement uses TRBV9 and TRBJ1-6; 7 bases fit TRBD1. The CDR3 contains 13 residues. Germline CDR1 is SGDLS and CDR2 is YYNGEE. Trimming at V came to 4 bases and at J to 9 bases, leaving 4 bases not matched to a gene. This CDR3 is CASSRQGTSPLHF. CDR3 DNA: TGTGCCAGCAGCAGACAGGGTACTTCACCCCTCCACTTT. The full variable domain, with the rest looked up from reference TRBV9 and TRBJ1-6, is DSGVTQTPKHLITATGQRVTLRCSPRSGDLSVYWYQQSLDQGLQFLIQYYNGEERAKGNILERFSAQQFPDLHSELNLSSLELGDSALYFCASSRQGTSPLHFGNGTRLTVT.

Details on this clone: The same CDR3 also results from other DNA sequences found in this sample. The rearrangement links TRBV27 to TRBJ2-7; D is uncertain. The CDR3 runs 13 residues. From germline, CDR1 is MNHEY and CDR2 SMNVEV (reference sequence). The germline V and J ends were trimmed by 5 bases and 0 bases, with 8 bases remaining between them. This CDR3 is CASSLSRSYEQYF. The CDR3 region has the DNA TGTGCCAGCAGTCTTTCCCGCTCCTACGAGCAGTACTTC.